This T cell receptor beta chain was documented in a study of regulatory T cells in long-lasting Graves disease. Library construction for TCR beta used iRepertoire HTBI primers and Arm-PCR of CDR3 regions. TCRdb fed the multiplex PCR reads into MiXCR, producing one record per CDR3 protein. The profile covers approximately 690,000 distinct CDR3 sequences, with around 32% appearing a single time and about two fifths taken by the ten largest. Germline trimming cut 3 bases from V and 4 bases from J; bases unmatched to any gene: 6. In germline, CDR1 is SGDLS, CDR2 YYNGEE. The CDR3 sequence is 14 residues long. Time point described: persistent/refractory GD, antithyroid drugs over 5 years with positive TRAb. After RNA was extracted from PBMCs, the TCR library was made from it. Patients were from an endocrinology department in Xi'an, China.

This specimen was peripheral blood mononuclear cells (PBMCs), taken when the disease was refractory, from a patient treated with antithyroid drugs. This TCR was sampled from a female donor with Graves disease. The rearrangement links TRBV9 to TRBJ1-2; 7 positions match TRBD1. The CDR3 reads CASSDAGQPYGYTF. CDR3 DNA sequence: TGTGCCAGCAGCGATGCGGGACAGCCCTATGGCTACACCTTC.